What follows are 6 T cell receptor beta chains derived from one specimen sequenced in a study of vaccination effects on CD4 cells after COVID-19. The table came from immunoSEQ multiplex PCR; TCRdb's copy has only in-frame clones and leaves some out. The sample contains around 49,000 clones, 65% to 80% of which appear only once. These receptors are not linked to any known antigen. The culture ran for approximately 10 days, and then CD4+ T cells were isolated. The cohort was immunized with two doses of either the BNT162b2 or mRNA-1273 vaccine. Specimen: CD4+ T cells from PBMCs cultured without peptide, collected after COVID-19 vaccination. Receptors originate from a human donor who received a COVID-19 vaccine.

The chain couples TRBV7-8 to TRBJ1-1; no definite D call. Germline V lookup: CDR1 SGHVS, CDR2 FQNEAQ. This CDR3 spans 14 amino acids. Trimming shortened V by 0 bases and J by 2 bases, and 7 bases separated the two germline ends. The DNA for the CDR3 is TGTGCCAGCAGCTTAGCATACGGAAACACTGAAGCTTTCTTT. It translates to CASSLAYGNTEAFF. Full variable domain (missing parts from reference TRBV7-8 and TRBJ1-1): GAGVSQSPRYKVAKRGQDVALRCDPISGHVSLFWYQQALGQGPEFLTYFQNEAQLDKSGLPSDRFFAERPEGSVSTLKIQRTQQEDSAVYLCASSLAYGNTEAFFGQGTRLTVV.

As concerns this clone: Other DNA sequences in this sample translate to the same CDR3. The V and J genes are TRBV11-2 and TRBJ1-5; 9 bases agree with TRBD1. Looked up from germline, CDR1 is SGHAT and CDR2 is FQNNGV. V was clipped by 3 bases and J by 6 bases; unmatched bases: 0. The CDR3 covers 13 residues. CDR3 region: CASSLDRGQPQHF. The CDR3 region has the DNA TGTGCCAGCAGCTTGGACAGGGGTCAGCCCCAGCATTTT.

This sequence joins TRBV18 and TRBJ2-7; D ambiguous. The CDR3 is 16 residues long. V lost 2 bases and J lost 2, with 16 bases in between. Germline CDR1 is KGHSH and CDR2 is LQKENI. The CDR3 DNA sequence: TGTGCCAGCTCACCATCAGCTGGGGTGAGAACCTACGAGCAGTACTTC. Translated, it gives CASSPSAGVRTYEQYF.

The chain is built from TRBV7-5 and TRBJ2-1; the D call TRBD2 from the table was never checked on the DNA. TRBV7-5 is annotated as a pseudogene. There are 16 residues in the CDR3. DNA of the CDR3: TGTGTCAGAAGCTCTCAAAACTGGACTAGCGGGATTGCGGCGTTCTTC. Translation: CVRSSQNWTSGIAAFF.

The V call is TRBV6-2 or TRBV6-3, the J call TRBJ2-3, with D possibly being TRBD2 (6 bases). With 2 bases removed from V and 0 bases from J, the gap between germline ends came to 12 bases. The CDR3 covers 16 residues. CDR1 MNHEY and CDR2 SVGEGT come from the germline V gene. The CDR3 DNA reads TGTGCCAGCAGTTACGGGGAGGCAGATAGCACAGATACGCAGTATTTT. Protein product: CASSYGEADSTDTQYF.

The V gene is TRBV5-1, the J gene TRBJ2-1; D unclear. Germline V CDR1 and CDR2: SGHRS, YFSETQ. CDR3 size: 14 residues. The V gene lost 1 base and the J gene lost 3 bases, with 8 bases spanning the gap. In DNA form, the CDR3 reads TGCGCCAGCAGCTTGATGGCAGGCTACAATGAGCAGTTCTTC. It codes for CASSLMAGYNEQFF.